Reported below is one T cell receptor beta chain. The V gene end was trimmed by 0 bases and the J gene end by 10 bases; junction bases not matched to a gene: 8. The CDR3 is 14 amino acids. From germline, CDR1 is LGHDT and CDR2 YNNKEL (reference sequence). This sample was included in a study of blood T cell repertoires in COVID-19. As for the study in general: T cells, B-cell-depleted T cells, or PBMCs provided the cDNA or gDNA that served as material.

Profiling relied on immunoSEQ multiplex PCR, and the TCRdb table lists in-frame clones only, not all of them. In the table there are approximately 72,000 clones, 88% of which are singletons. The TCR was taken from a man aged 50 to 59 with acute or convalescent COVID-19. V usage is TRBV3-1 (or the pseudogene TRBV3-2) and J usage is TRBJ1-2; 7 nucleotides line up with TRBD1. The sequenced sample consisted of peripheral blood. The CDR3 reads CASSQEERGRDYTF. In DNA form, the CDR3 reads TGTGCCAGCAGCCAAGAGGAAAGGGGGCGAGACTACACCTTC.